This is a list of T cell receptor beta chains from one sample in a study of graft-versus-host responses after intestinal transplantation. For these TCRs, the target antigens are not known. Here immunoSEQ multiplex PCR was the method, and the copy in TCRdb shows in-frame clones only, minus some. This table has over 65,000 clones, 80% to 95% appearing once. The material sequenced was unstimulated CD8+ T cells sorted from spleen or lymph node cells, taken before transplant. These receptors were taken from a human donor who was the organ donor for an intestinal transplant. Each CDR3 is given without its conserved first and last residue. The size entry is marked missing in some rows and otherwise reads once, few, many or a size class.

TRBV5-4,TRBJ2-7,NA,ASSPSLGSGVSSYEQY
TRBV5-4,TRBJ1-1,NA,ASSSPAGEAF
TRBV13,TRBJ2-7,NA,ASSSLAGESYEQY
TRBV5-4,TRBJ2-7,NA,ASSLGYEQY
TRBV14,TRBJ2-2,NA,ASREPGVAGELF
TRBV2,TRBJ1-3,NA,ASSEGVYGSSAGNTIY
TRBV5-1,TRBJ1-1,NA,ASRRFAGQGMNTEAF
TRBV5-1,NA,NA,ASSVVGDEQY
TRBV28,TRBJ1-2,NA,ASSLQGGETGAYGYT
TRBV14,NA,NA,ASSLIPWDEQY
TRBV11-2,TRBJ1-6,NA,ASSSLRRGLNSPLH
TRBV6-5,TRBJ1-4,NA,ASNGHRVDEKLF
TRBV9,TRBJ1-4,NA,ASSVGVNEKLF
TRBV2,TRBJ1-5,NA,ASNGELDRFNQPQH
TRBV4-1,TRBJ2-3,NA,ASTGLRTDTQY
TRBV5-4,TRBJ2-1,NA,ASSPGGAGVHNEQF
TRBV7-6,TRBJ2-3,NA,ASSHPGQGQLTDTQY
TRBV4-1,TRBJ1-5,NA,ASSPTDYSNQPQH
TRBV13,TRBJ1-6,NA,ASSPQGTRGGPLH
TRBV6-1,TRBJ2-1,NA,ASSQLGSEQF
TRBV10-1,TRBJ2-1,NA,ASSEPDWNEQF
TRBV9,NA,NA,ASSVNPIREQY
TRBV19,TRBJ2-5,medium-sized,ASTPARSGAPQY
TRBV25-1,TRBJ2-7,once,ASSDSRVGYEQY
TRBV11-3,TRBJ2-3,NA,ASSLGGTAIVDGLNTQY
TRBV2,TRBJ1-1,NA,ASSYLTVDNEAF
TRBV2,TRBJ2-7,NA,ASHAGTGQNEQY
TRBV29-1,TRBJ2-7,NA,SVGQGFYEQY
TRBV2,TRBJ2-3,once,AALFFGGADTQY
TRBV7-3,TRBJ2-1,once,ASSLNGNEQF
TRBV28,TRBJ2-6,NA,ASRYTESGANVLT
TRBV7-6,TRBJ1-1,NA,ASSPMQGMNTEAF
TRBV25-1,TRBJ2-1,once,ASSDPGASSYNEQF
TRBV5-5,TRBJ1-1,NA,ASSADRWNTEAF
TRBV28,TRBJ1-1,once,ASREFLDTEAF
TRBV10-2,TRBJ2-3,NA,ASSEWTDTQY
TRBV25-1,TRBJ2-5,NA,ASSEAPPLVGETQY
TRBV6-5,TRBJ1-2,NA,ASSGTWDYGYT
TRBV4-1,TRBJ2-1,NA,ASSQVREDEQF
TRBV6-4,TRBJ1-4,NA,ASRNQILGGEKLF